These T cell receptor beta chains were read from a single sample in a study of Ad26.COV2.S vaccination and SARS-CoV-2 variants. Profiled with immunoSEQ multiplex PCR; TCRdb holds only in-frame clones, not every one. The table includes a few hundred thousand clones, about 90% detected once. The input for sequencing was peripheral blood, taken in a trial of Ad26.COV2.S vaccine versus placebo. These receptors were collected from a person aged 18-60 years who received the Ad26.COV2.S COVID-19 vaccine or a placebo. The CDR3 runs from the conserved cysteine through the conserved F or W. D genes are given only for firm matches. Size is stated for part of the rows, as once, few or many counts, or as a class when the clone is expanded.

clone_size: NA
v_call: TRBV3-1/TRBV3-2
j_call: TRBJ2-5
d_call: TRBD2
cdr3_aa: CASSQDSGTYQETQYF
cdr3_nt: TGTGCCAGCAGCCAAGATAGCGGGACGTACCAAGAGACCCAGTACTTC

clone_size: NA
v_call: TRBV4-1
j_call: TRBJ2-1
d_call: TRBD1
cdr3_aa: CASSQADDRQGHYNEQFF
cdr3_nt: TGCGCCAGCAGCCAAGCCGACGACCGACAGGGGCACTACAATGAGCAGTTCTTC

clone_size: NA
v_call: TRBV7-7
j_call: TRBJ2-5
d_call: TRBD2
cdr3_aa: CASSYSTSSSSQYF
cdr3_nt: TGTGCTAGCAGCTACTCGACTAGCTCCTCGTCCCAGTACTTC

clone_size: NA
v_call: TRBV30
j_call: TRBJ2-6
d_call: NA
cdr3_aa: CARVHSGANVLTF
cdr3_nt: TGTGCCAGAGTCCACTCTGGGGCCAACGTCCTGACTTTC

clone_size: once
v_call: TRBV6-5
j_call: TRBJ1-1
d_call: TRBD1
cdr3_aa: CASTSGGWMNTEAFF
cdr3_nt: TGTGCCAGCACGTCAGGGGGATGGATGAACACTGAAGCTTTCTTT

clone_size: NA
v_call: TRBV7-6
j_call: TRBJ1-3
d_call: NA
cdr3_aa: CASSPHLLSGNTIYF
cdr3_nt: TGTGCCAGCAGCCCCCACCTCCTCTCTGGAAACACCATATATTTT

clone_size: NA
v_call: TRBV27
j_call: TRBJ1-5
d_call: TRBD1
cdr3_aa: CASSWQGDQPQHF
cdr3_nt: TGTGCCAGCAGTTGGCAGGGGGACCAGCCCCAGCATTTT

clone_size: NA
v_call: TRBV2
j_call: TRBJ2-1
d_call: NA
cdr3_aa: CASSEGGHNEQFF
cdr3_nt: TGTGCCAGCAGTGAAGGTGGGCACAATGAGCAGTTCTTC

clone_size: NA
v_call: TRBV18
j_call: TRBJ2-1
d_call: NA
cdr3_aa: CASSLQGSRLHNEQFF
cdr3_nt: TGTGCCAGCTCTCTACAGGGTTCACGGCTACACAATGAGCAGTTCTTC

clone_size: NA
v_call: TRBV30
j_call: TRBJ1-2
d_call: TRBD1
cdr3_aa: CAWKIGQVRTYGYTF
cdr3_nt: TGTGCCTGGAAAATCGGACAGGTCAGAACCTATGGCTACACCTTC

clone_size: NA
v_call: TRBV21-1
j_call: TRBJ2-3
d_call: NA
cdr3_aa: CASNRTGGEGTDTQYF
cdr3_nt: TGTGCCAGCAACCGGACAGGGGGCGAAGGCACAGATACGCAGTATTTT

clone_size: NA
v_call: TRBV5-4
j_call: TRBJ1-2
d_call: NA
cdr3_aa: CASSLGGQGNYGYTF
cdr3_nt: TGTGCCAGCAGCTTGGGGGGGCAGGGGAACTATGGCTACACCTTC

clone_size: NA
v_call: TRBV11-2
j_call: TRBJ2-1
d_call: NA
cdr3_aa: CASSLTPGRHNEQFF
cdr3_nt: TGTGCCAGCAGCCTAACCCCTGGGCGCCACAATGAGCAGTTCTTC

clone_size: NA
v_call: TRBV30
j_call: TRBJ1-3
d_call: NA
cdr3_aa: CAWSAGLRDTIYF
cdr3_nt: TGTGCCTGGAGTGCCGGGCTCAGGGACACCATATATTTT

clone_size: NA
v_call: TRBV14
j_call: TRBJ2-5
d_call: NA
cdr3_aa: CASSQDKGYQETQYF
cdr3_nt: TGTGCCAGCAGCCAAGATAAGGGGTACCAAGAGACCCAGTACTTC

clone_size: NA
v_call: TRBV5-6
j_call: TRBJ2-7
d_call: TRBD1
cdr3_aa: CASSFTGGFYEQYF
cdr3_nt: TGTGCCAGCAGCTTCACAGGGGGTTTCTACGAGCAGTACTTC

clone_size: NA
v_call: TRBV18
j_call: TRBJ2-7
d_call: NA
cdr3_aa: CASSQGSTYEQYF
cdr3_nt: TGTGCCAGCTCCCAGGGAAGCACCTACGAGCAGTACTTC

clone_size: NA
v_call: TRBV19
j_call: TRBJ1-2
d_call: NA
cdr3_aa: CASSTPRAGDYGYTF
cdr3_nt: TGTGCCAGTAGTACCCCACGGGCAGGGGATTATGGCTACACCTTC

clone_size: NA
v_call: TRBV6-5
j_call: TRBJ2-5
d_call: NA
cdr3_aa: CASSYPGSETQYF
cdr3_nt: TGTGCCAGCAGTTACCCGGGGTCAGAGACCCAGTACTTC

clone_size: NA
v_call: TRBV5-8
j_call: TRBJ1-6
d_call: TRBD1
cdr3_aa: CASSQRTGRNSPLHF
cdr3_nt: TGTGCCAGCAGTCAAAGGACAGGGCGTAATTCACCCCTCCACTTT

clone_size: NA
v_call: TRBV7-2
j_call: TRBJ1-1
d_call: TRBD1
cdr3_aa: CASSVDRVNTEAFF
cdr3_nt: TGTGCCAGCAGCGTCGACAGGGTAAACACTGAAGCTTTCTTT

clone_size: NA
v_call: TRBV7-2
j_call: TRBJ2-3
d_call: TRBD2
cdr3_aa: CASRPGLAGGGTQYF
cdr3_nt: TGTGCCAGCAGGCCAGGACTAGCGGGGGGCGGTACGCAGTATTTT

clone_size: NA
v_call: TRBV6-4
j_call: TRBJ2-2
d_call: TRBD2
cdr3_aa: CASSSGGATGELFF
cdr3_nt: TGTGCCAGCAGTAGCGGGGGGGCCACCGGGGAGCTGTTTTTT

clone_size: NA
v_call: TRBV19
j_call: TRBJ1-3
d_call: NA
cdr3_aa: CASGEGLGNTIYF
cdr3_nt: TGTGCCAGTGGTGAGGGTCTTGGAAACACCATATATTTT